This T cell receptor beta chain was retrieved from a study of T-cell reconstitution after alpha-beta-depleted transplantation in children. TCRbeta library preparation incorporated unique molecular identifiers. MiXCR, run by TCRdb on the PCR reads, gives a single entry per CDR3 protein. The table has over 45,000 distinct CDR3 sequences, about 40% seen once. V trimming: 1 base; J trimming: 5 bases; junction bases outside the gene matches: 2. The CDR3 totals 14 residues. Study-wide points: Reportedly, only several hundred clones from non-depleted graft cells drove alpha-beta T-cell counts at about two months.

Details on this clonotype: The antigen remains undetermined.

The clonotype originates from a male patient between 10 and 17 years old who had a stem cell transplant for acute lymphoblastic leukemia, so the T cells may come from the graft donor. The V call is TRBV12-3 or TRBV12-4, the J call TRBJ2-5; 9 bases fit TRBD2. The specimen was PBMCs, mostly from graft donor cells, collected 360 days after TCRalphabeta/CD19-depleted stem cell transplant. The CDR3 bases are TGTGCCAGCAGTTTAGAAACTAGCGGGGAGACCCAGTACTTC. Translated, it gives CASSLETSGETQYF.